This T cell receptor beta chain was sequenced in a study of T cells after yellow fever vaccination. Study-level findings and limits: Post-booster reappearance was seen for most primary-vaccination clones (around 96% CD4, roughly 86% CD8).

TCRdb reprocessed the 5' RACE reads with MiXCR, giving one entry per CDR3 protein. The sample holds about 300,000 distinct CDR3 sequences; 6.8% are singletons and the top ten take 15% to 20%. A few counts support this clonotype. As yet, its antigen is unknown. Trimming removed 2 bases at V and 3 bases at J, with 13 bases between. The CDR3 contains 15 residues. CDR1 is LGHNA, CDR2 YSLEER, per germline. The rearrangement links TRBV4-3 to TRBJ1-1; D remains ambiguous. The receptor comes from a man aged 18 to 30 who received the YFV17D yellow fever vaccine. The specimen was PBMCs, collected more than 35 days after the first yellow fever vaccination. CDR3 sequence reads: CASSQRSWEDTEAFF. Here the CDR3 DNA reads TGCGCCAGCAGCCAACGCTCTTGGGAGGACACTGAAGCTTTCTTT.